A single sample gave rise to the 17 T cell receptor beta chains below, sequenced in a study of immune cell composition in non-small cell lung cancer. TCRdb keeps only in-frame clones here, not all; method: immunoSEQ multiplex PCR. The data contain under 7,000 clones, 78% of them singletons. Material for sequencing was lung tumor tissue. These receptors were collected from a human donor with non-small cell lung cancer.

The V and J genes are TRBV4-3 and TRBJ1-1, with TRBD1 as a possible D gene (6 bases). The CDR3 has 18 amino acids. V gave up 0 bases and J gave up 3 bases, with 20 bases separating them. CDR1 LGHNA and CDR2 YSLEER come from the germline V gene. The CDR3, as DNA: TGCGCCAGCAGCCAAGATCCGACAGGATTCAGGGGAGACACTGAAGCTTTCTTT. Protein sequence: CASSQDPTGFRGDTEAFF.

This sequence joins TRBV18 and TRBJ2-1, with 9 bases aligning to TRBD2. V shed 3 bases and J 6 bases; nucleotides not matched to a gene: 9. Per the germline V gene, CDR1 is KGHSH and CDR2 is LQKENI. The CDR3 is made up of 16 amino acids. CDR3 DNA sequence: TGTGCCAGCTCACCCCCGGGACTAGCCCGGCCCAATGAGCAGTTCTTC. Translation gives CASSPPGLARPNEQFF.

This chain connects TRBV23-1 to TRBJ2-7; tentative D call: TRBD2 (6 bases). TRBV23-1 qualifies as an ORF whose function is uncertain. The CDR3 loop spans 18 amino acids. Trimming took 0 bases from V and 2 from J, leaving 20 bases between them. In nucleotides, the CDR3 is TGCGCCAGCAGTCAATCGGGGGGAGAGACCAAACCCACCTACGAGCAGTACTTC. This translates into CASSQSGGETKPTYEQYF.

The chain links TRBV12-5 to TRBJ2-7, with unresolved D. CDR1 LGHNT and CDR2 FRNRAP come from the germline V gene. There are 12 residues in the CDR3. Trimming cost V 0 bases and J 6 bases, with 6 bases left between them. The DNA for the CDR3 is TGTGCTAGTGGTTTGGTACCTACCGAGCAGTACTTC. Protein sequence: CASGLVPTEQYF. Looking up the rest from reference TRBV12-5 and TRBJ2-7 gives the full variable domain: DARVTQTPRHKVTEMGQEVTMRCQPILGHNTVFWYRQTMMQGLELLAYFRNRAPLDDSGMPKDRFSAEMPDATLATLKIQPSEPRDSAVYFCASGLVPTEQYFGPGTRLTVT.

Only a few counts were recorded for this clone. The chain recombines TRBV11-2 with TRBJ2-1; 11 bases are shared with TRBD2. The CDR3 length is 15 residues. Germline V lookup: CDR1 SGHAT, CDR2 FQNNGV. The junction had 2 bases not matched to a gene; V was cut back by 5 bases and J by 2 bases. The CDR3 nucleotides read TGTGCCAGCAGCCTACTAGCGGGAGCCTACAATGAGCAGTTCTTC. Its protein is CASSLLAGAYNEQFF.

This chain joins TRBV11-2 and TRBJ1-4, with 7 positions matching TRBD1. This CDR3 has 16 amino acids. J gave up 7 bases and V 1 base, and 9 bases lay outside the gene matches. CDR1 and CDR2 (germline): SGHAT, FQNNGV. The CDR3 DNA sequence: TGTGCCAGCAGCTTAGGGACAGGAGTATGGGTTGAAAAACTGTTTTTT. It is translated as CASSLGTGVWVEKLFF. The full variable domain, its missing parts supplied by reference TRBV11-2 and TRBJ1-4, is EAGVAQSPRYKIIEKRQSVAFWCNPISGHATLYWYQQILGQGPKLLIQFQNNGVVDDSQLPKDRFSAERLKGVDSTLKIQPAKLEDSAVYLCASSLGTGVWVEKLFFGSGTQLSVL.

The chain joins TRBV7-3 to TRBJ2-1; no reliable D call. This CDR3 contains 13 residues. The V end was cut by 1 base, the J end by 5 bases, with 6 bases between. CDR1 is SGHTA, CDR2 FQGTGA, per germline. In DNA form, the CDR3 reads TGTGCCAGCAGCTTAATGAGAGACAATGAGCAGTTCTTC. This translates into CASSLMRDNEQFF.

The V and J genes are TRBV5-8 and TRBJ1-5, with D unclear. The ends were cut back, 0 bases at V and 7 bases at J, with 14 bases in the middle. The CDR3 contains 15 residues. Germline-derived CDR1 and CDR2 are SGHTS and YDEGEE. CDR3 loop: CASSLGLWLGQPQHF. CDR3 bases: TGTGCCAGCAGCTTGGGTTTGTGGTTGGGCCAGCCCCAGCATTTT.

Comment on this clone: Other DNA sequences of this sample code for an identical CDR3. The J gene is TRBJ2-7, the V gene TRBV5-1; TRBD1 aligns across 8 bases. V was clipped by 2 bases and J by 1 base; unmatched bases: 5. Germline CDR1 is SGHRS and CDR2 is YFSETQ. This CDR3 is 15 amino acids long. This CDR3 is CASSLGQGFSYEQYF. The CDR3 region has the DNA TGCGCCAGCAGCTTAGGACAGGGTTTTTCCTACGAGCAGTACTTC.

The CDR3 spells CASTLSPAGTEAFF. DNA of the CDR3: TGTGCCAGCACCCTATCCCCGGCGGGCACTGAAGCTTTCTTT. The chain uses TRBV7-2 and TRBJ1-1; no reliable D call. This CDR3 region has 14 residues. The V gene lost 7 bases and the J gene lost 4 bases, with 16 bases spanning the gap. Germline V gene lookup returns CDR1 SGHTA and CDR2 FQGNSA.

The V gene is TRBV19, the J gene TRBJ2-7; 8 nucleotides align to TRBD1. The CDR3 spans 13 residues. The junction had 4 bases not matched to a gene; V was cut back by 9 bases and J by 0 bases. Germline values: CDR1 LNHDA, CDR2 SQIVND (reference sequence). For the CDR3, the DNA is TGTGCCAGCCGGGACAGGAGCTCCTACGAGCAGTACTTC. Protein: CASRDRSSYEQYF.

The chain links TRBV2 to TRBJ2-3; 10 nucleotides line up with TRBD2. The V and J ends lost 4 bases and 5 bases, in that order; junction bases with no gene match: 0. The CDR3 runs to 13 residues. Per the germline V gene, CDR1 is SNHLY and CDR2 is FYNNEI. CDR3 in amino acids: CASSGLAGDTQYF. CDR3 nucleotide sequence: TGTGCCAGCAGTGGACTAGCGGGAGATACGCAGTATTTT.

The chain links TRBV6-1 to TRBJ2-7, with a tentative D call TRBD1 (5 bases). Germline V gene lookup returns CDR1 MNHNS and CDR2 SASEGT. V was cut by 1 base and J by 2 bases, with 9 bases left in between. This CDR3 has 14 residues. The CDR3 sequence: CASSEGGNPYEQYF. The CDR3 DNA reads TGTGCCAGCAGTGAAGGGGGCAACCCCTACGAGCAGTACTTC.

Within the sample, this clone is medium-sized (0.01 to 0.1%). The chain carries TRBV6-5 and TRBJ2-2, with D possibly matching TRBD2 (5 bases). The CDR3 length is 14 residues. V dropped 0 bases and J dropped 6 bases, with 8 bases sitting between them. The V gene's germline CDR1 is MNHEY and CDR2 SVGAGI. DNA for the CDR3: TGTGCCAGCAGTTACTCGTCCGGGGCCGGGGAGCTGTTTTTT. Amino acids: CASSYSSGAGELFF.

As concerns this clone: Other nucleotide sequences in the sample specify the same CDR3. The chain combines TRBV27 with TRBJ2-7; D remains ambiguous. Per germline, CDR1 MNHEY and CDR2 SMNVEV (reference sequence). V dropped 6 bases and J dropped 0 bases, with 6 bases sitting between them. The CDR3 spans 12 residues. The CDR3 here is CASRDSSYEQYF. DNA of the CDR3: TGTGCCAGCAGAGATAGCTCCTACGAGCAGTACTTC.

The CDR3 protein is CASNTYSNQPQHF. The CDR3 DNA reads as TGTGCCAGTAACACATATAGCAATCAGCCCCAGCATTTT. The gene calls are TRBV19 and TRBJ1-5, with unresolved D. Trimming took 7 bases from V and 0 from J, leaving 7 bases between them. CDR3 length equals 13 residues. Germline lookup yields CDR1 LNHDA and CDR2 SQIVND (reference sequence).

V and J are TRBV5-1 and TRBJ2-3; a possible D gene is TRBD2 (5 bases). CDR1 and CDR2 from the germline V gene are SGHRS and YFSETQ. The CDR3 spans 16 residues. V was cut by 4 bases and J by 1 base, with 16 bases left in between. The DNA of the CDR3 is TGCGCCAGCAGCGTCCGTTCGGGGTCGGGCACAGATACGCAGTATTTT. Translation: CASSVRSGSGTDTQYF.